This T cell receptor (beta chain) appears in the sequencing data of a study of T cells in Graves' hyperthyroidism and ophthalmopathy. The V and J ends lost 2 bases and 8 bases respectively, with 12 bases between them. The CDR3 runs 13 residues. Germline V gene data show CDR1 as SEHNR and CDR2 as FQNEAQ (reference sequence). A Clinical Activity Score of at least 3, a NOSPECS grade of at least 4 and a duration under 3 months were recorded in the ophthalmopathy patients. Amplified TCR beta CDR3 regions derived from RNA transcripts. The TCR CDR3 was amplified in a first-round RT-PCR using the HTBI primer set. TCRdb used MiXCR to reprocess the multiplex PCR reads, holding one entry per CDR3 protein. The sample has nearly 600,000 distinct CDR3 sequences; 14% are singletons.

This TCR was sampled from a woman between 18 and 29 years old with Graves' ophthalmopathy. The sequencing sample was made of blood. The chain carries TRBV7-9 and TRBJ1-2; TRBD1 might be the D (5 bases). The CDR3 region is CASSLFDSMGYTF. The CDR3 DNA follows: TGTGCCAGCAGCTTATTCGACAGTATGGGCTACACCTTC.